Sequencing of this T cell receptor (beta chain) was carried out in a study of blood T cell repertoires in COVID-19. Libraries were prepared by immunoSEQ multiplex PCR; TCRdb keeps only in-frame clonotypes and omits some of them. This table holds around 400,000 clones, around 87% found once. CDR3 length: 13 amino acids. Germline assignment: CDR1 SGHRS and CDR2 YFSETQ. V was shortened by 6 bases and J by 5 bases, with 13 bases between the two germline ends. This sequence was found in a woman aged 55-69 years with COVID-19, enrolled during active disease. The sample consisted of peripheral blood. The genes are TRBV5-1 and TRBJ2-3; maybe TRBD1 (6 bases). This CDR3 is CASNTGKGDTQYF. The CDR3 bases are TGCGCCAGCAATACAGGGAAGGGAGATACGCAGTATTTT.